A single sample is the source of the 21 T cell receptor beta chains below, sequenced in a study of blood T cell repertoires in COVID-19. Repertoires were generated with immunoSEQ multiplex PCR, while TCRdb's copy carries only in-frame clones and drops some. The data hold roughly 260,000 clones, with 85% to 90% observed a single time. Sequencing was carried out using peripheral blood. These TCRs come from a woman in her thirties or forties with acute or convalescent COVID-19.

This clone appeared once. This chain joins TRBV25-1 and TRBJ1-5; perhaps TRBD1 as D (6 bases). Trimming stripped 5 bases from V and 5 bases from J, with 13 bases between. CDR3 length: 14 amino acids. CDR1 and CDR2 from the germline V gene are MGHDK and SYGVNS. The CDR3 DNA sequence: TGTGCCAGCAGTCAGGGAGGGGGGGATCAGCCCCAGCATTTT. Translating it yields CASSQGGGDQPQHF.

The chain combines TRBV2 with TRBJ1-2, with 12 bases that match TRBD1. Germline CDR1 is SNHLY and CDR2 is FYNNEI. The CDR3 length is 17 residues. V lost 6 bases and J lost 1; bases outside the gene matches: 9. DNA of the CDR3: TGTGCCAGCAGGATCCGGGACAGGGGGCCAATTAACTATGGCTACACCTTC. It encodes CASRIRDRGPINYGYTF.

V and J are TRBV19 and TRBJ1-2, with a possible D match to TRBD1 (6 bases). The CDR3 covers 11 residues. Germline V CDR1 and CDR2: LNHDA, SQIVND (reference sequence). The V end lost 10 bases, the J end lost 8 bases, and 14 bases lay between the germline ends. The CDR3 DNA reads TGTGCCACGACAGGTTCTGGGGGCTACACCTTC. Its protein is CATTGSGGYTF.

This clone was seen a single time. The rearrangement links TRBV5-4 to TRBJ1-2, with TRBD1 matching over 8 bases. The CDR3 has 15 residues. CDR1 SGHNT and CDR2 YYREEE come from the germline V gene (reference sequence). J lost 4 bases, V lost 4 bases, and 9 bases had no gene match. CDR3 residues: CASSTAGTGVYGYTF. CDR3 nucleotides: TGTGCCAGCAGCACGGCCGGGACAGGAGTCTATGGCTACACCTTC.

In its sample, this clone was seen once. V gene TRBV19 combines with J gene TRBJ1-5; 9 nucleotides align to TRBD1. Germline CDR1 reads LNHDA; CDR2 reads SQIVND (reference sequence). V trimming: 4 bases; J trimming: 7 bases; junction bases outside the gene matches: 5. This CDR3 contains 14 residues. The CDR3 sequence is CASSTGQGTQPQHF. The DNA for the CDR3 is TGTGCCAGTAGTACAGGACAGGGGACGCAGCCCCAGCATTTT.

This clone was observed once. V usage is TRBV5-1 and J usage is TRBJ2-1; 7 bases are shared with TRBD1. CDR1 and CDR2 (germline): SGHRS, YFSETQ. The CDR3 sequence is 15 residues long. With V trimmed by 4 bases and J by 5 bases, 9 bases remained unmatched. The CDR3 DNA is TGCGCCAGCAGCCGGAAGACAGGGTCAAACAATGAGCAGTTCTTC. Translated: CASSRKTGSNNEQFF.

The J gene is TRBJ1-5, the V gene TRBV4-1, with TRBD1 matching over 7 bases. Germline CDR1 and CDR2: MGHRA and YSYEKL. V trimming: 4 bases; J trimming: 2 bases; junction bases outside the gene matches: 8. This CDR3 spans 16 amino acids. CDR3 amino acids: CASSPLGGQRNQPQHF. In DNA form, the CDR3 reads TGCGCCAGCAGCCCCCTAGGGGGCCAGCGCAATCAGCCCCAGCATTTT.

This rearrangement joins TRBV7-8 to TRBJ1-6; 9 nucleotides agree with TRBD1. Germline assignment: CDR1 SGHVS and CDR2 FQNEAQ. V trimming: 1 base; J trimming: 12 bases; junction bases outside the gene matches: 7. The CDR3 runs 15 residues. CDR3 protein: CASSLGDRATLPLHF. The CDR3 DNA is TGTGCCAGCAGCTTAGGGGACAGGGCAACTCTACCCCTCCACTTT.

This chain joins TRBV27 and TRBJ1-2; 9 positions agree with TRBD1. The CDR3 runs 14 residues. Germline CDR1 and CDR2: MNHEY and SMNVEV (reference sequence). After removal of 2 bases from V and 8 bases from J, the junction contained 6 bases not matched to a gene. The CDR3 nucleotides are TGTGCCAGCAGTTTAAATTGGGGACAGGGCGGCTACACCTTC. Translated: CASSLNWGQGGYTF.

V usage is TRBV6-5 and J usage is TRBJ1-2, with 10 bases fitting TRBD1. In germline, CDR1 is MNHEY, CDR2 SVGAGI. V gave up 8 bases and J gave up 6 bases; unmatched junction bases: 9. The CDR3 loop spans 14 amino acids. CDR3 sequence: CASLGTGEGNGYTF. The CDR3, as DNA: TGTGCCAGCCTTGGGACAGGGGAAGGGAATGGCTACACCTTC.

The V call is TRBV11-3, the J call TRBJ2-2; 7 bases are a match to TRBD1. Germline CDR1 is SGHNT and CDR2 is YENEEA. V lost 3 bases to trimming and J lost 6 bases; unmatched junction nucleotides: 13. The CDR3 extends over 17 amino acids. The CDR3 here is CASSFGLTGAIAGELFF. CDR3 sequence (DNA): TGTGCCAGCAGCTTTGGCTTAACAGGGGCGATCGCCGGGGAGCTGTTTTTT.

This CDR3 is CASSAQGAHQPQHF. CDR3 nucleotides: TGTGCCAGCAGCGCACAGGGGGCTCATCAGCCCCAGCATTTT. This chain joins TRBV7-2 and TRBJ1-5; 9 bases align to TRBD1. V lost 5 bases to trimming and J lost 5 bases; unmatched junction nucleotides: 4. The CDR3 sequence is 14 residues long. The V gene's germline CDR1 is SGHTA and CDR2 FQGNSA. Full variable domain (rest looked up from reference TRBV7-2 and TRBJ1-5): GAGVSQSPSNKVTEKGKDVELRCDPISGHTALYWYRQSLGQGLEFLIYFQGNSAPDKSGLPSDRFSAERTGGSVSTLTIQRTQQEDSAVYLCASSAQGAHQPQHFGDGTRLSIL.

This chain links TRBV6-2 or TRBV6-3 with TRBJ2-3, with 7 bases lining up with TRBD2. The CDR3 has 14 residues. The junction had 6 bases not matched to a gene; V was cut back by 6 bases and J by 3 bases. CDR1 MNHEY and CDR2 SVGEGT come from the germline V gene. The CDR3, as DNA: TGTGCCAGCAGCAGTGGGGGGGAGACAGATACGCAGTATTTT. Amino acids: CASSSGGETDTQYF.

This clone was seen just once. CDR3 sequence: CSASSQLTETEAFF. CDR3 nucleotides: TGCAGTGCTAGTAGCCAGCTAACGGAGACTGAAGCTTTCTTT. This chain uses TRBV20-1 with TRBJ1-1; no definite D call. The CDR3 length is 14 residues. The V end was cut by 3 bases, the J end by 5 bases, with 16 bases between. Germline CDR1 and CDR2: DFQATT and SNEGSKA (reference sequence).

The chain's CDR3 is CASSYRGRVTEAFF. The CDR3 DNA is TGTGCCAGCAGCTACAGGGGGCGCGTCACTGAAGCTTTCTTT. The chain combines TRBV7-2 with TRBJ1-1; 9 bases match TRBD1. The CDR3 is 14 amino acids. Per the germline V gene, CDR1 is SGHTA and CDR2 is FQGNSA. V lost 4 bases, J lost 4 bases, and 4 bases stayed unmatched.

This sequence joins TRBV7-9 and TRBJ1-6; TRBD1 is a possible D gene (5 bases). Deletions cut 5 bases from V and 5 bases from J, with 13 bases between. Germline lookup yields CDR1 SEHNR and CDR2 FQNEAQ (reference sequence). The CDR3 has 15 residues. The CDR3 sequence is CASSTRQINNSPLHF. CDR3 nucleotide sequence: TGTGCCAGCAGCACCCGACAGATTAATAATTCACCCCTCCACTTT. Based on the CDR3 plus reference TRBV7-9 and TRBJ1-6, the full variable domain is DTGVSQNPRHKITKRGQNVTFRCDPISEHNRLYWYRQTLGQGPEFLTYFQNEAQLEKSRLLSDRFSAERPKGSFSTLEIQRTEQGDSAMYLCASSTRQINNSPLHFGNGTRLTVT.

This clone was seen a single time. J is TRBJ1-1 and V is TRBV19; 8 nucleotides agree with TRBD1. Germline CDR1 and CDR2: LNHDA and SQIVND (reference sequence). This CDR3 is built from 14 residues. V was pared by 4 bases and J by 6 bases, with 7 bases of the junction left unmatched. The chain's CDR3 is CASSTQGALAEAFF. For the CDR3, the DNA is TGTGCCAGTAGTACCCAGGGGGCGCTGGCTGAAGCTTTCTTT.

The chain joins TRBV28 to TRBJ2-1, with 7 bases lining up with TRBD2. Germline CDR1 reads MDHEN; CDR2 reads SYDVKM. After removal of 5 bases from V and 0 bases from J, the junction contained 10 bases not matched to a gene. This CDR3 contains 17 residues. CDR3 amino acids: CASSRAGSADSYNEQFF. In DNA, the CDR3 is TGTGCCAGCAGTAGAGCGGGGTCGGCGGACTCCTACAATGAGCAGTTCTTC.

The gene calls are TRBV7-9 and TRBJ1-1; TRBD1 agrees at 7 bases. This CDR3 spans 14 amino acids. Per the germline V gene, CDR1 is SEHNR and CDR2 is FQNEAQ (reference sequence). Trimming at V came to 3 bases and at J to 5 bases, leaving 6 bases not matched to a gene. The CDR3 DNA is TGTGCCAGCAGCTTCCAGGGGGAAGGGACTGAAGCTTTCTTT. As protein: CASSFQGEGTEAFF.

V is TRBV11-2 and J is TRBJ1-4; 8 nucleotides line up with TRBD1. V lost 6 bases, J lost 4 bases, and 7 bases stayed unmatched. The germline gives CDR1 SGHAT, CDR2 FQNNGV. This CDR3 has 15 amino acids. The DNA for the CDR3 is TGTGCCAGCAGTAACTCGGGACAGGTTAATGAAAAACTGTTTTTT. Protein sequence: CASSNSGQVNEKLFF. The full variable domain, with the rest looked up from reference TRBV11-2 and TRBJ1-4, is EAGVAQSPRYKIIEKRQSVAFWCNPISGHATLYWYQQILGQGPKLLIQFQNNGVVDDSQLPKDRFSAERLKGVDSTLKIQPAKLEDSAVYLCASSNSGQVNEKLFFGSGTQLSVL.

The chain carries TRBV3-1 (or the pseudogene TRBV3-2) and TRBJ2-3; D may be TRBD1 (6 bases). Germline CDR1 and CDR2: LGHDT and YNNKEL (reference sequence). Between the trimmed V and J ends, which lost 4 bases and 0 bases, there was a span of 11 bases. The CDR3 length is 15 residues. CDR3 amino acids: CASSLDRSSTDTQYF. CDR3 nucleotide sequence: TGTGCCAGCAGCCTGGACAGATCTAGCACAGATACGCAGTATTTT.